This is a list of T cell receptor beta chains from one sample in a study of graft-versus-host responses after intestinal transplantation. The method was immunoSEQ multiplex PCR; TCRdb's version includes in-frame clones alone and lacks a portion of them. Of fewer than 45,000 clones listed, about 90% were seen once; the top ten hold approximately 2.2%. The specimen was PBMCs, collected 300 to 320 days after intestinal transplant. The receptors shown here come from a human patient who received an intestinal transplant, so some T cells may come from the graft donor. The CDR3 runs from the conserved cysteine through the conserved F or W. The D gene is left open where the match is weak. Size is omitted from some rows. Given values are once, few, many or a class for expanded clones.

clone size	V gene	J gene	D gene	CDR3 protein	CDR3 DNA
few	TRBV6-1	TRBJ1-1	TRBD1	CASSPLTGTTEAFF	TGTGCCAGCAGTCCGTTGACAGGGACCACTGAAGCTTTCTTT
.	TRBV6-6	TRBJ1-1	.	CASSPPQDTEAFF	TGTGCCAGCAGTCCCCCCCAGGACACTGAAGCTTTCTTT
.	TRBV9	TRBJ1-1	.	CASSVGGLTEAFF	TGTGCCAGCAGCGTAGGAGGATTGACTGAAGCTTTCTTT
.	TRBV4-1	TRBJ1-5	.	CASSQPQGGEPQHF	TGCGCCAGCAGCCAACCCCAGGGAGGGGAGCCCCAGCATTTT
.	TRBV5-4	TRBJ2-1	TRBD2	CASSFPGLASTDEQFF	TGTGCCAGCAGCTTTCCGGGACTAGCGTCGACCGATGAGCAGTTCTTC
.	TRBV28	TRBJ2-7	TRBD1	CASSLSYRGPSYEQYF	TGTGCCAGCAGTTTATCTTACAGGGGTCCCTCCTACGAGCAGTACTTC
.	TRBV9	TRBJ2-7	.	CASSPRRFPYEQYF	TGTGCCAGCAGCCCTCGGCGTTTCCCCTACGAGCAGTACTTC
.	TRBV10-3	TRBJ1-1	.	CAIGSALNTEAFF	TGTGCCATCGGGTCAGCTTTGAACACTGAAGCTTTCTTT
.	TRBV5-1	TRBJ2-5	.	CASSLVPRDRGQYF	TGCGCCAGCAGCTTGGTCCCCAGAGATAGGGGCCAGTACTTC
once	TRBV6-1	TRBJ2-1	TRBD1	CASSERWGTGRDEQFF	TGTGCCAGCAGTGAAAGGTGGGGGACAGGTAGGGATGAGCAGTTCTTC